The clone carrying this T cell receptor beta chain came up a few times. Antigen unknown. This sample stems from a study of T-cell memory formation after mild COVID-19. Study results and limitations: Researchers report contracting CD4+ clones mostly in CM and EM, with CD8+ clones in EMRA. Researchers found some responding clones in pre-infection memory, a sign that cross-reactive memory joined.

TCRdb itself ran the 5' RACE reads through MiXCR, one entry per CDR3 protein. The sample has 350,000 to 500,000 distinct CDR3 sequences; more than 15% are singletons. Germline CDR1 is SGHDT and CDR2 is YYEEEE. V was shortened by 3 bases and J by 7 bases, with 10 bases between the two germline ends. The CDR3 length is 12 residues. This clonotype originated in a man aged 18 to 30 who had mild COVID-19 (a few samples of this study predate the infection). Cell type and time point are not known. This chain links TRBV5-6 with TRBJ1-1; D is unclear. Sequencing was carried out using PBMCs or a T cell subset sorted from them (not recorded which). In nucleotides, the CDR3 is TGTGCCAGCAGCTGGACCGGTCTTGAAGCTTTCTTT. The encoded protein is CASSWTGLEAFF.